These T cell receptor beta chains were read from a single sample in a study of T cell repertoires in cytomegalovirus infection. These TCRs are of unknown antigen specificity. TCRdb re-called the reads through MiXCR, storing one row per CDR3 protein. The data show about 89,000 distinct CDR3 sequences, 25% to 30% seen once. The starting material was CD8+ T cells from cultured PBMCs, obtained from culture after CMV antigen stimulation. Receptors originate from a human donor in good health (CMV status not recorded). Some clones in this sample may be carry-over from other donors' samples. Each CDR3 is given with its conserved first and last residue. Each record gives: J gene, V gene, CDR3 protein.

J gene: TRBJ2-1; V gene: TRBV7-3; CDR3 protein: CASSLRSGGLNEQFF
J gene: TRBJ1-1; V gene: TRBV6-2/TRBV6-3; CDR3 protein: CASSDLYSNTEAFF
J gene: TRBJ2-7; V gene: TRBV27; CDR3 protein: CASSSGSSEQYF
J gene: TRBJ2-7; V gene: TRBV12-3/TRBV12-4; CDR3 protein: CASSSPPGHRWDEQYF
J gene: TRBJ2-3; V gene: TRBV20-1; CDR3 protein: CSALHGAGGPTWDTQYF
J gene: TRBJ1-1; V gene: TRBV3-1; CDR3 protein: CASRIGGTAPYEAFF
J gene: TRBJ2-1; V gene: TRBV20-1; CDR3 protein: CSARGEVVAGGKNEQFF
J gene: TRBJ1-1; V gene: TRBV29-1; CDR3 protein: CSAVTGANTEAFF
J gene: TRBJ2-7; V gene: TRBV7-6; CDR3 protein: CASSAAVGGTYEQYF
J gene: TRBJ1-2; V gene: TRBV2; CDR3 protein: CASSEGAAANYGYTF
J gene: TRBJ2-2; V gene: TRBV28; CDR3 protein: CASSLGDRMNTGELFF
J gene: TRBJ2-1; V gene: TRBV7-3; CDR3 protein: CASSPAPSESYNEQFF
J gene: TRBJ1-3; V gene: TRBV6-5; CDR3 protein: CASSYSTGFGNTIYF
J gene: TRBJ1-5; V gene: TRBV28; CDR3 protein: CASSFDWAGDQPQHF
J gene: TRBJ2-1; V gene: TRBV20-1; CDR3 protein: CSATTNEQFF
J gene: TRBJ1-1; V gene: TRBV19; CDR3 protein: CASSADRGLTEAFF
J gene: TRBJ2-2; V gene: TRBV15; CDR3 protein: CATSRAPGQGPGELFF
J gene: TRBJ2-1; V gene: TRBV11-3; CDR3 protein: CASSLGDLKANEQFF
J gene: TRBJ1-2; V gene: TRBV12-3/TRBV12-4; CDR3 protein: CASSTFRDSDYGYTF
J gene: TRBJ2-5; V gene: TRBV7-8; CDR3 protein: CASSQTTVQETQYF
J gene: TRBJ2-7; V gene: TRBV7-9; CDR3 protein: CASSPRGGPYEQYF
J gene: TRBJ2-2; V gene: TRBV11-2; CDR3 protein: CASSTTNTGELFF
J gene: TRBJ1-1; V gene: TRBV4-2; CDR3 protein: CVSSQETGSRTEAFF